This is a list of T cell receptor beta chains from one sample in a study of cytomegalovirus exposure and HLA in healthy donors. The assay was immunoSEQ multiplex PCR, and TCRdb's table has in-frame clones only and misses some. The data hold fewer than 200,000 clones, with roughly 9.4% observed a single time. Sequencing input: PBMCs. These receptors were obtained from a woman in her twenties or thirties in good health and CMV-seropositive. The CDR3 runs from the conserved cysteine through the conserved F or W. The D gene is left open where the match is weak. Clone sizes are given selectively: once, few, many, or a class where the clone is expanded.

J: TRBJ1-3; D: TRBD1; V: TRBV7-8; size: NA; DNA: TGTGCCAGCAGCTCGGACAGGGGAAACACCATATATTTT; CDR3: CASSSDRGNTIYF
J: TRBJ1-5; D: NA; V: TRBV5-6; size: NA; DNA: TGTGCCAGCAGCGCCGCGGGATCCACCCATCAGCCCCAGCATTTT; CDR3: CASSAAGSTHQPQHF
J: TRBJ2-1; D: TRBD2; V: TRBV19; size: few; DNA: TGTGCCAGTAGTTTACTAGCGGGAGGGCATAATGAGCAGTTCTTC; CDR3: CASSLLAGGHNEQFF
J: TRBJ2-6; D: TRBD1; V: TRBV7-9; size: few; DNA: TGTGCCAGCAGCTTAGCTGCCACAGGGGCCGGGGCCAACGTCCTGACTTTC; CDR3: CASSLAATGAGANVLTF
J: TRBJ2-5; D: NA; V: TRBV5-4; size: few; DNA: TGTGCCAGCAGCCGTTTCAATAGTTATGAGGAGACCCAGTACTTC; CDR3: CASSRFNSYEETQYF
J: TRBJ2-1; D: TRBD2; V: TRBV5-4; size: few; DNA: TGTGCCAGCAGCTTGCGCGGGAGGAAATACAATGAGCAGTTCTTC; CDR3: CASSLRGRKYNEQFF
J: TRBJ2-1; D: NA; V: TRBV18; size: NA; DNA: TGTGCCAGCTCACCAATAGGGGACAATGAGCAGTTCTTC; CDR3: CASSPIGDNEQFF
J: TRBJ1-5; D: TRBD1; V: TRBV4-2; size: few; DNA: TGTGCCAGCAGCCAAGTGGACAGGGTGGAGCAGCCCCAGCATTTT; CDR3: CASSQVDRVEQPQHF
J: TRBJ2-7; D: TRBD1; V: TRBV27; size: NA; DNA: TGTGCCAGCAGTTTCAGGGGGCCGGCGAACGAGCAGTACTTC; CDR3: CASSFRGPANEQYF
J: TRBJ2-1; D: TRBD2; V: TRBV9; size: NA; DNA: TGTGCCAGCAGCACTAGCGGGAGGGCCCACAATGAGCAGTTCTTC; CDR3: CASSTSGRAHNEQFF
J: TRBJ2-7; D: NA; V: TRBV29-1; size: few; DNA: TGCAGCGTTGCCAAGAGGGGGGGGGAATCGGTAAGGGAGGACTCCTACGAGCAGTACTTC; CDR3: CSVAKRGGESVREDSYEQYF
J: TRBJ2-3; D: NA; V: TRBV27; size: few; DNA: TGTGCCAGCACGCATCAACTTTATAGCACAGATACGCAGTATTTT; CDR3: CASTHQLYSTDTQYF
J: TRBJ1-1; D: TRBD1; V: TRBV10-1; size: NA; DNA: TGCGCCAGCAGTCCTCGGACAGGCATGAACACTGAAGCTTTCTTT; CDR3: CASSPRTGMNTEAFF
J: TRBJ2-7; D: NA; V: TRBV2; size: NA; DNA: TGTGCCAGCAGTCGACAGGTTTACGAGCAGTACTTC; CDR3: CASSRQVYEQYF
J: TRBJ2-7; D: NA; V: TRBV30; size: NA; DNA: TGTGCCTGGAGTCTGAGGACAGTCTACGAGCAGTACTTC; CDR3: CAWSLRTVYEQYF
J: TRBJ2-1; D: TRBD2; V: TRBV2; size: few; DNA: TGTGCCAGCATACTAGCGGGAGGGCTCCGGTCCTACAATGAGCAGTTCTTC; CDR3: CASILAGGLRSYNEQFF
J: TRBJ2-1; D: TRBD2; V: TRBV6-4; size: NA; DNA: TGTGCCAGCAGTGACAGCGGGGACCTTCTTGAGCAGTTCTTC; CDR3: CASSDSGDLLEQFF
J: TRBJ2-7; D: NA; V: TRBV5-4; size: NA; DNA: TGTGCCAGCAGCGGGGCCTCGCGAAGCTCCTACGAGCAGTACTTC; CDR3: CASSGASRSSYEQYF
J: TRBJ2-3; D: TRBD2; V: TRBV4-2; size: few; DNA: TGTGCCAGCAGCCAAGAGGCCTGGATAGCGGGAAAAGGCACAGATACGCAGTATTTT; CDR3: CASSQEAWIAGKGTDTQYF
J: TRBJ1-1; D: NA; V: TRBV29-1; size: NA; DNA: TGCAGCGTTGCCGCAGGATGGGCCATGAACACTGAAGCTTTCTTT; CDR3: CSVAAGWAMNTEAFF
J: TRBJ1-1; D: NA; V: TRBV7-9; size: NA; DNA: TGTGCCAGCAGCTCCCAAGGGGACACTGAAGCTTTCTTT; CDR3: CASSSQGDTEAFF
J: TRBJ2-2; D: TRBD1; V: TRBV9; size: few; DNA: TGTGCCAGCAGCGGGGGGACAGGGACCGGGGAGCTGTTTTTT; CDR3: CASSGGTGTGELFF
J: TRBJ1-1; D: TRBD1; V: TRBV12-5; size: NA; DNA: TGTGCTAGTGGTTTGTGGACAGGGAGTGGGTGGGCTGAAGCTTTCTTT; CDR3: CASGLWTGSGWAEAFF
J: TRBJ2-7; D: NA; V: TRBV28; size: NA; DNA: TGTGCCAGCAGTTCCGACAACTACGAGCAGTACTTC; CDR3: CASSSDNYEQYF
J: TRBJ2-3; D: NA; V: TRBV6-1; size: few; DNA: TGTGCCCTCGAAGAGCGAGGCACAGATACGCAGTATTTT; CDR3: CALEERGTDTQYF
J: TRBJ2-5; D: TRBD1; V: TRBV6-5; size: few; DNA: TGTGCCAGCAGTTACGACAGGGGGAGGGAGACCCAGTACTTC; CDR3: CASSYDRGRETQYF
J: TRBJ1-2; D: NA; V: TRBV14; size: NA; DNA: TGTGCCAGCAGCCAAGGACCAGCCGCGGGATTATACTATGGCTACACCTTC; CDR3: CASSQGPAAGLYYGYTF
J: TRBJ2-7; D: TRBD2; V: TRBV7-9; size: NA; DNA: TGTGCCAGCAGCTTACCCGATCAAGCGGGAGACCCCTACGAGCAGTACTTC; CDR3: CASSLPDQAGDPYEQYF